One and the same sample provided the 26 T cell receptor beta chains below, sequenced in a study of T cells in Graves' hyperthyroidism and ophthalmopathy. Amplification of TCR beta CDR3 regions used RNA as the template. The primer set for the first-round RT-PCR of the TCR CDR3 was HTBI. TCRdb redid the calling of the multiplex PCR reads with MiXCR, one entry per CDR3 protein. The sample includes around 560,000 distinct CDR3 sequences, roughly 17% of them seen just once. The sample was blood. Every receptor here comes from a woman aged 18-30 years with Graves' hyperthyroidism.

V and J are TRBV15 and TRBJ1-3, with 8 bases fitting TRBD1. The CDR3 contains 17 residues. V shed 0 bases, J shed 0 bases, and the junction held 4 bases outside the gene matches. The germline V gene encodes CDR1 LNHNV and CDR2 YYDKDF (reference sequence). The CDR3 DNA is TGTGCCACCAGCAGAGAAGGGACAGGTAGCTCTGGAAACACCATATATTTT. As protein: CATSREGTGSSGNTIYF.

This clonotype was observed a few times. This chain links TRBV7-8 with TRBJ2-1; 11 bases agree with TRBD2. V trimming: 1 base; J trimming: 9 bases; junction bases outside the gene matches: 5. Germline-derived CDR1 and CDR2 are SGHVS and FQNEAQ. The CDR3 spans 15 residues. The CDR3 nucleotides read TGTGCCAGCAGCTTAGGGGTCCTAGCGGGGGGTGAGCAGTTCTTC. Translated: CASSLGVLAGGEQFF.

This chain connects TRBV20-1 to TRBJ2-7; perhaps TRBD2 as D (5 bases). The CDR3 consists of 11 residues. In germline, CDR1 is DFQATT, CDR2 SNEGSKA (reference sequence). V lost 6 bases to trimming and J lost 2 bases, with 8 bases between them. The CDR3 is CSANGAYEQYF. DNA of the CDR3: TGCAGTGCGAACGGGGCCTACGAGCAGTACTTC.

The gene calls are TRBV3-1 and TRBJ1-3, with 8 bases lining up with TRBD1. Trimming removed 2 bases from V and 2 bases from J; junction bases left unmatched: 5. The CDR3 is 16 amino acids. Germline CDR1 LGHDT, CDR2 YNNKEL (reference sequence). CDR3 region: CASSQSAQGAGNTIYF. Here the CDR3 DNA reads TGTGCCAGCAGCCAATCCGCACAGGGGGCTGGAAACACCATATATTTT.

Many counts were recorded for this clonotype. This sequence joins TRBV7-2 and TRBJ2-5; the D is unclear. The CDR3 loop spans 13 amino acids. The germline V gene encodes CDR1 SGHTA and CDR2 FQGNSA. V was pared by 0 bases and J by 5 bases, with 7 bases between. The CDR3 nucleotides are TGTGCCAGCAGCTTAGCGAGCAGGGAGACCCAGTACTTC. Translating gives CASSLASRETQYF.

This clonotype was counted between two and nine times. The chain recombines TRBV29-1 with TRBJ2-7, with D uncertain. V shed 1 base and J shed 6 bases, with 13 bases lying between them. Germline CDR1 SQVTM, CDR2 ANQGSEA. This CDR3 region has 13 residues. As DNA, the CDR3 is TGCAGCGTTGAAGGTCAGGCCCCTTTCGAGCAGTACTTC. Its translation is CSVEGQAPFEQYF.

This chain links TRBV7-2 with TRBJ2-1; TRBD2 is a possible D gene (7 bases). This CDR3 spans 12 amino acids. The V end was cut by 5 bases, the J end by 9 bases, with 11 bases between. Germline lookup yields CDR1 SGHTA and CDR2 FQGNSA. The CDR3 here is CASSRRGGEQFF. CDR3 DNA sequence: TGTGCCAGCAGCCGGAGGGGGGGTGAGCAGTTCTTC.

This clonotype was recorded at least ten times. V is TRBV11-3 and J is TRBJ2-7, with 7 bases matching TRBD2. This CDR3 spans 15 amino acids. J lost 3 bases, V lost 1 base, and 6 bases had no gene match. Per germline, CDR1 SGHNT and CDR2 YENEEA. Here the CDR3 DNA reads TGTGCCAGCAGCTTAGTCCTGGCGGGGGACTACGAGCAGTACTTC. Protein product: CASSLVLAGDYEQYF.

The V and J genes are TRBV20-1 and TRBJ2-1, with 10 bases fitting TRBD2. The CDR3 extends over 12 amino acids. Trimming cost V 4 bases and J 8 bases; bases outside gene matches: 2. Per the germline V gene, CDR1 is DFQATT and CDR2 is SNEGSKA (reference sequence). CDR3 region: CSAKLAGHEQFF. CDR3 sequence (DNA): TGCAGTGCTAAACTAGCGGGACATGAGCAGTTCTTC.

The table lists this clonotype with many counts. V usage is TRBV20-1 and J usage is TRBJ2-5; 8 nucleotides line up with TRBD2. CDR1 is DFQATT and CDR2 is SNEGSKA in the germline V gene (reference sequence). This CDR3 has 14 residues. The trim removed 4 bases at V and 0 bases at J, leaving 4 bases unmatched. The DNA of the CDR3 is TGCAGTGCTAATTTAGCGGGGAACCAAGAGACCCAGTACTTC. Amino acids: CSANLAGNQETQYF.

This clonotype occurred a few times. This sequence joins TRBV20-1 and TRBJ2-1, with 7 bases fitting TRBD2. The junction had 8 bases not matched to a gene; V was cut back by 5 bases and J by 4 bases. CDR3 length: 14 amino acids. Germline values: CDR1 DFQATT, CDR2 SNEGSKA (reference sequence). The CDR3 reads CSAPQRGLYNEQFF. The CDR3 bases are TGCAGTGCTCCCCAGCGGGGCCTATACAATGAGCAGTTCTTC.

The CDR3 bases are TGTGCCAGCATACGGACAGGAGTTCCAGATACGCAGTATTTT. It is translated as CASIRTGVPDTQYF. This chain connects TRBV2 to TRBJ2-3, with 7 bases lining up with TRBD1. The V segment lost 7 bases and the J segment 4 bases; nucleotides outside the gene matches: 8. Germline CDR1 is SNHLY and CDR2 is FYNNEI. The CDR3 is 14 residues long.

This clonotype was seen many times. The genes are TRBV20-1 and TRBJ2-7; D is possibly TRBD2 (7 bases). Germline V gives CDR1 DFQATT, CDR2 SNEGSKA (reference sequence). The CDR3 extends over 13 amino acids. Between the trimmed V and J ends, which lost 1 base and 2 bases, there was a span of 9 bases. This chain's CDR3 is CSARAGGAYEQYF. The CDR3 region has the DNA TGCAGTGCTAGAGCGGGGGGCGCCTACGAGCAGTACTTC.

This clonotype appeared many times. V usage is TRBV5-6 and J usage is TRBJ1-1; D gene unclear. V gave up 4 bases and J gave up 0 bases, with 13 bases separating them. Germline-derived CDR1 and CDR2 are SGHDT and YYEEEE. CDR3 length: 15 amino acids. This CDR3 reads CASSPGLRMNTEAFF. CDR3 sequence (DNA): TGTGCCAGCAGCCCAGGACTGAGGATGAACACTGAAGCTTTCTTT.

This clonotype has a handful of counts. The rearrangement links TRBV3-1 to TRBJ2-5, with a weak D call TRBD1 (5 bases). The germline V gene encodes CDR1 LGHDT and CDR2 YNNKEL (reference sequence). CDR3 length: 16 amino acids. V dropped 3 bases and J dropped 4 bases, with 18 bases sitting between them. The CDR3 spells CASSHGSDRPLETQYF. DNA for the CDR3: TGTGCCAGCAGCCACGGATCCGACAGACCTTTAGAGACCCAGTACTTC.

This clonotype is a singleton in its sample. The rearrangement uses TRBV20-1 and TRBJ2-2; 10 bases line up with TRBD1. Germline V gives CDR1 DFQATT, CDR2 SNEGSKA (reference sequence). The V segment lost 6 bases and the J segment 9 bases; nucleotides outside the gene matches: 13. The CDR3 is 15 amino acids. The CDR3 here is CSAVGQGVRARELFF. CDR3 nucleotide sequence: TGCAGTGCCGTCGGACAGGGGGTTAGGGCCCGGGAGCTGTTTTTT.

A remark on this clonotype: The junction differs from germline at one of its ends, possibly a read error. V is TRBV5-1 and J is TRBJ2-7; D is unresolved. In germline, CDR1 is SGHRS, CDR2 YFSETQ. The CDR3 consists of 12 residues. In nucleotides, the CDR3 is TGCGCCAGCAGCTTGGGACTGTACGAGCAGTGCTTC. Translated, it gives CASSLGLYEQCF.

With respect to this clonotype: The junction differs from germline at one of its ends, possibly a read error. The gene calls are TRBV20-1 and TRBJ1-2, with 9 nucleotides matching TRBD1. CDR3 length equals 14 residues. Germline lookup yields CDR1 DFQATT and CDR2 SNEGSKA (reference sequence). Here the CDR3 reads CSARKDRGDYGSTF. The CDR3 coding sequence is TGCAGTGCTAGAAAGGACAGGGGCGACTATGGCTCCACCTTC.

This clonotype showed up many times. The V gene is TRBV7-8, the J gene TRBJ1-1; D unresolved. Germline CDR1 reads SGHVS; CDR2 reads FQNEAQ. This CDR3 spans 17 amino acids. V was pared by 10 bases and J by 3 bases, with 27 bases between. The CDR3 loop is CATILKEPGPRDTEAFF. The DNA for the CDR3 is TGTGCCACCATCCTAAAAGAACCGGGTCCAAGGGACACTGAAGCTTTCTTT. The full variable domain, in which reference TRBV7-8 and TRBJ1-1 provide the parts outside the CDR3, is GAGVSQSPRYKVAKRGQDVALRCDPISGHVSLFWYQQALGQGPEFLTYFQNEAQLDKSGLPSDRFFAERPEGSVSTLKIQRTQQEDSAVYLCATILKEPGPRDTEAFFGQGTRLTVV.

The sample holds many counts of this clonotype. This chain joins TRBV3-1 and TRBJ1-2, with TRBD1 identical over 7 bases. The CDR3 runs 13 residues. Trimming removed 3 bases from V and 3 bases from J; junction bases left unmatched: 1. Germline assignment: CDR1 LGHDT and CDR2 YNNKEL (reference sequence). CDR3 region: CASSHQGDYGYTF. The DNA of the CDR3 is TGTGCCAGCAGCCATCAGGGGGACTATGGCTACACCTTC.

This clonotype has at least ten counts. The CDR3 nucleotides read TGTGCCAGCAGAACTGAGAGGTCGGTGGGGGAGACCCAGTACTTC. It specifies CASRTERSVGETQYF. The J gene is TRBJ2-5, the V gene TRBV27; D ambiguous. V lost 6 bases, J lost 5 bases, and 19 bases lay in between. Germline V gives CDR1 MNHEY, CDR2 SMNVEV (reference sequence). The CDR3 consists of 15 residues.

This clonotype was seen at least ten times. The CDR3 DNA follows: TGTGCCAGCAGCGTCCCACGGGGTTACGAGCAGTACTTC. Translating it yields CASSVPRGYEQYF. The genes are TRBV2 and TRBJ2-7; D possibly corresponds to TRBD2 (5 bases). This CDR3 region has 13 residues. The V gene's germline CDR1 is SNHLY and CDR2 FYNNEI. Trimming shortened V by 6 bases and J by 4 bases, and 13 bases separated the two germline ends. Full variable domain (outside the CDR3, taken from reference TRBV2 and TRBJ2-7): EPEVTQTPSHQVTQMGQEVILRCVPISNHLYFYWYRQILGQKVEFLVSFYNNEISEKSEIFDDQFSVERPDGSNFTLKIRSTKLEDSAMYFCASSVPRGYEQYFGPGTRLTVT.

V is TRBV5-8 and J is TRBJ2-1; 10 nucleotides match TRBD2. After removal of 6 bases from V and 2 bases from J, the junction contained 14 bases not matched to a gene. Germline lookup yields CDR1 SGHTS and CDR2 YDEGEE. The CDR3 totals 18 residues. The CDR3 loop reads CASNSPGTSAQAYNEQFF. CDR3 DNA: TGTGCCAGCAATTCCCCCGGGACTAGCGCCCAAGCCTACAATGAGCAGTTCTTC.

This clonotype showed up just a few times. This chain uses TRBV4-2 with TRBJ1-2; 11 bases match TRBD1. The V segment lost 0 bases and the J segment 4 bases; nucleotides outside the gene matches: 1. The germline CDR1 and CDR2 sequences are LGHNA and YNFKEQ. The CDR3 covers 15 residues. CDR3 sequence (DNA): TGTGCCAGCAGCCAAGATGGGACAGGGGGCTATGGCTACACCTTC. This translates into CASSQDGTGGYGYTF.

This chain connects TRBV20-1 to TRBJ2-3; no definite D call. The CDR3 is made up of 11 amino acids. Germline assignment: CDR1 DFQATT and CDR2 SNEGSKA (reference sequence). The germline V and J ends were trimmed by 6 bases and 8 bases, with 12 bases remaining between them. The CDR3 sequence: CSARTQSTQYF. DNA for the CDR3: TGCAGTGCCAGGACCCAGAGTACGCAGTATTTT.

The chain has TRBV20-1 and TRBJ2-5, with 11 bases matching TRBD2. V lost 6 bases, J lost 1 base, and 10 bases stayed unmatched. CDR1 is DFQATT, CDR2 SNEGSKA, per germline (reference sequence). The CDR3 totals 16 residues. The CDR3 nucleotides read TGCAGTGCACCACCTACTAGCGGGGGCCCCCAAGAGACCCAGTACTTC. Encoded protein: CSAPPTSGGPQETQYF.